The clone carrying this TCR beta chain was seen many times. Its antigen remains unidentified. One junction end disagrees with the germline gene, perhaps due to a read error. Germline CDR1 reads MGHRA; CDR2 reads YSYEKL. CDR3 length: 15 residues. TCR beta VDJ and CDR3 profiles were obtained from a genomic DNA template. TCRdb called the reads again in MiXCR, with one record for every CDR3 protein. This sample has 170,000 or so distinct CDR3 sequences, with 55% to 65% found just once. Patients chosen for sequencing had shown CD8+CD57+ cell expansion by flow cytometry. Severe acquired aplastic anemia affected all patients. This record comes from a study of CD8+CD57+ T cells in acquired aplastic anemia. Study background: The study obtained an average of about 3.4 ug of DNA from sorted CD4+ and CD8+ cells.

Study outcomes and limitations: Patients had roughly 30 CD8+ CDR3 sequences in common with controls (the shared set).

The receptor's source is a human donor with aplastic anemia. Specimen: sorted CD4+, CD8+, or CD8+CD57+ T cells (not recorded which) from PBMCs. The chain links TRBV4-1 to TRBJ1-2, with D perhaps matching TRBD1 (5 bases). This chain's CDR3 is CASSQGIAGYNGYTF. CDR3 nucleotide sequence: TGCGCCAGCAGCCAAGGAATTGCAGGGTATAATGGCTACACTTTC.